This is a list of T cell receptor beta chains from one sample in a study of T cells after posttransplantation cyclophosphamide. This table comes from immunoSEQ multiplex PCR, and its TCRdb copy is limited to in-frame clones, with some not included. The data hold 66,000 or so clones, with approximately 92% observed a single time. The specimen was PBMCs. The receptors here all came from a woman aged 30 to 39 in good health and a related stem cell transplant donor. Both conserved end residues are part of each CDR3. Each record gives: V gene, D gene, J gene, clone size, CDR3 protein, CDR3 DNA. D genes are given only for firm matches. Not all rows give a size; the values are once, few, many and, for expanded clones, a class.

v_gene: TRBV2; d_gene: NA; j_gene: TRBJ1-4; abundance: NA; CDR3aa: CASRRQSTNEKLFF; CDR3nt: TGTGCCAGCAGAAGACAGTCAACTAATGAAAAACTGTTTTTT
v_gene: TRBV9; d_gene: NA; j_gene: TRBJ2-1; abundance: once; CDR3aa: CASTRQASNEQFF; CDR3nt: TGTGCCAGCACCCGACAGGCTTCCAATGAGCAGTTCTTC
v_gene: TRBV6-5; d_gene: NA; j_gene: TRBJ1-1; abundance: NA; CDR3aa: CASSPGTRAFF; CDR3nt: TGTGCCAGCAGTCCCGGGACTCGGGCTTTCTTT
v_gene: TRBV7-8; d_gene: NA; j_gene: TRBJ2-6; abundance: NA; CDR3aa: CASSLYDPGAGANVLTF; CDR3nt: TGTGCCAGCAGCTTGTATGATCCAGGGGCTGGGGCCAACGTCCTGACTTTC
v_gene: TRBV23-1; d_gene: NA; j_gene: TRBJ2-5; abundance: NA; CDR3aa: CAGRLEGKYQETQYF; CDR3nt: TGCGCCGGGCGTCTCGAGGGGAAGTACCAAGAGACCCAGTACTTC
v_gene: TRBV7-2; d_gene: TRBD2; j_gene: TRBJ2-3; abundance: NA; CDR3aa: CASSFVPQRGGGVSTQYF; CDR3nt: TGTGCCAGCAGCTTCGTGCCCCAGCGGGGGGGCGGAGTAAGTACGCAGTATTTT
v_gene: TRBV4-1; d_gene: NA; j_gene: TRBJ1-1; abundance: once; CDR3aa: CASSQAPGLTEAFF; CDR3nt: TGCGCCAGCAGCCAAGCGCCAGGGCTCACTGAAGCTTTCTTT
v_gene: TRBV18; d_gene: TRBD1; j_gene: TRBJ1-5; abundance: NA; CDR3aa: CASSPSGTVRDQPQHF; CDR3nt: TGTGCCAGCTCACCTTCGGGGACAGTGAGGGATCAGCCCCAGCATTTT
v_gene: TRBV7-9; d_gene: NA; j_gene: TRBJ1-1; abundance: NA; CDR3aa: CASSLNKMNTEAFF; CDR3nt: TGTGCCAGCAGCTTAAACAAGATGAACACTGAAGCTTTCTTT
v_gene: TRBV7-9; d_gene: TRBD1; j_gene: TRBJ2-7; abundance: NA; CDR3aa: CASSWGQGADEQYF; CDR3nt: TGTGCCAGCAGCTGGGGACAGGGGGCCGACGAGCAGTACTTC
v_gene: TRBV30; d_gene: TRBD1; j_gene: TRBJ1-1; abundance: NA; CDR3aa: CAWSDPRTGMTEAFF; CDR3nt: TGTGCCTGGAGTGACCCTAGGACAGGGATGACTGAAGCTTTCTTT
v_gene: TRBV5-1; d_gene: TRBD1; j_gene: TRBJ2-7; abundance: NA; CDR3aa: CASSAGTGVSYEQYF; CDR3nt: TGCGCCAGCAGCGCCGGGACAGGGGTGTCCTACGAGCAGTACTTC
v_gene: TRBV4-3; d_gene: NA; j_gene: TRBJ1-3; abundance: NA; CDR3aa: CASSQDGAPGNTIYF; CDR3nt: TGCGCCAGCAGCCAAGATGGGGCGCCTGGAAACACCATATATTTT
v_gene: TRBV7-6; d_gene: TRBD2; j_gene: TRBJ2-1; abundance: NA; CDR3aa: CASSNTASGGARDEQFF; CDR3nt: TGTGCCAGCAGCAATACTGCTAGCGGGGGGGCCCGCGATGAGCAGTTCTTC
v_gene: TRBV20-1; d_gene: TRBD1; j_gene: TRBJ1-2; abundance: NA; CDR3aa: CSANRGYGYTF; CDR3nt: TGCAGTGCTAACAGGGGCTATGGCTACACCTTC
v_gene: TRBV5-4; d_gene: NA; j_gene: TRBJ1-6; abundance: NA; CDR3aa: CASSQDGGRVSPLHF; CDR3nt: TGTGCCAGCAGTCAGGACGGAGGCAGGGTTTCACCCCTCCACTTT
v_gene: TRBV7-2; d_gene: NA; j_gene: TRBJ1-1; abundance: NA; CDR3aa: CASSSRGARTDPNTEAFF; CDR3nt: TGTGCCAGCAGCTCGCGGGGGGCCAGGACCGACCCGAACACTGAAGCTTTCTTT
v_gene: TRBV29-1; d_gene: NA; j_gene: TRBJ2-3; abundance: NA; CDR3aa: CSASGDWADTQYF; CDR3nt: TGCAGCGCCTCAGGTGATTGGGCAGATACGCAGTATTTT
v_gene: TRBV2; d_gene: NA; j_gene: TRBJ2-7; abundance: NA; CDR3aa: CASSFQGLDEQYF; CDR3nt: TGTGCCAGCAGTTTTCAGGGTTTAGACGAGCAGTACTTC
v_gene: TRBV7-9; d_gene: NA; j_gene: TRBJ1-2; abundance: once; CDR3aa: CASSLEQDRPYGYTF; CDR3nt: TGTGCCAGCAGCTTAGAGCAGGACAGACCCTATGGCTACACCTTC
v_gene: TRBV30; d_gene: NA; j_gene: TRBJ1-6; abundance: NA; CDR3aa: CAWSVRGLKPPLHF; CDR3nt: TGTGCCTGGAGTGTACGGGGCCTAAAGCCACCCCTCCACTTT
v_gene: TRBV7-8; d_gene: NA; j_gene: TRBJ1-3; abundance: NA; CDR3aa: CASSLTGFSGNTIYF; CDR3nt: TGTGCCAGCAGCTTAACAGGGTTTTCCGGAAACACCATATATTTT
v_gene: TRBV2; d_gene: NA; j_gene: TRBJ2-7; abundance: NA; CDR3aa: CASSPGTPSYEQYF; CDR3nt: TGTGCCAGCAGCCCCGGGACACCTTCCTACGAGCAGTACTTC
v_gene: TRBV4-2; d_gene: NA; j_gene: TRBJ2-7; abundance: NA; CDR3aa: CASSQEGTRDSYEQYF; CDR3nt: TGTGCCAGCAGCCAAGAGGGAACCAGGGACTCCTACGAGCAGTACTTC
v_gene: TRBV10-3; d_gene: TRBD1; j_gene: TRBJ1-1; abundance: NA; CDR3aa: CAISSLTGGGTEAFF; CDR3nt: TGTGCCATCAGTTCCCTTACAGGGGGAGGCACTGAAGCTTTCTTT
v_gene: TRBV19; d_gene: NA; j_gene: TRBJ1-5; abundance: NA; CDR3aa: CASSMEGLGNQPQHF; CDR3nt: TGTGCCAGTAGTATGGAGGGGTTGGGGAATCAGCCCCAGCATTTT
v_gene: TRBV5-1; d_gene: NA; j_gene: TRBJ1-2; abundance: NA; CDR3aa: CASSLLVDSPGYTF; CDR3nt: TGCGCCAGCAGCTTGTTAGTGGACAGCCCCGGCTACACCTTC
v_gene: TRBV30; d_gene: NA; j_gene: TRBJ1-5; abundance: NA; CDR3aa: CAWSPKGGNQPQHF; CDR3nt: TGTGCCTGGAGTCCCAAGGGGGGGAATCAGCCCCAGCATTTT
v_gene: TRBV5-1; d_gene: NA; j_gene: TRBJ2-5; abundance: NA; CDR3aa: CASSLGQNRGETQYF; CDR3nt: TGCGCCAGCAGCTTGGGGCAGAATCGGGGAGAGACCCAGTACTTC
v_gene: TRBV6-6; d_gene: NA; j_gene: TRBJ2-2; abundance: NA; CDR3aa: CASSYTRQVTGELFF; CDR3nt: TGTGCCAGCAGTTACACCAGACAGGTCACCGGGGAGCTGTTTTTT
v_gene: TRBV4-3; d_gene: NA; j_gene: TRBJ1-1; abundance: NA; CDR3aa: CASSQGPEQNTEAFF; CDR3nt: TGCGCCAGCAGCCAAGGCCCAGAACAGAACACTGAAGCTTTCTTT
v_gene: TRBV27; d_gene: NA; j_gene: TRBJ1-2; abundance: NA; CDR3aa: CASSLDQTYGYTF; CDR3nt: TGTGCCAGCAGTTTGGACCAAACTTATGGCTACACCTTC
v_gene: TRBV2; d_gene: NA; j_gene: TRBJ1-4; abundance: many; CDR3aa: CASKRVNEKLFF; CDR3nt: TGTGCCAGCAAGAGGGTTAATGAAAAACTGTTTTTT
v_gene: TRBV10-3; d_gene: NA; j_gene: TRBJ2-7; abundance: NA; CDR3aa: CAISEPGRSAYEQYF; CDR3nt: TGTGCCATCAGTGAGCCCGGACGGTCTGCCTACGAGCAGTACTTC
v_gene: TRBV11-2; d_gene: NA; j_gene: TRBJ1-4; abundance: NA; CDR3aa: CASSPSGRANEKLFF; CDR3nt: TGTGCCAGCAGCCCGTCAGGTAGAGCTAATGAAAAACTGTTTTTT
v_gene: TRBV18; d_gene: TRBD1; j_gene: TRBJ2-7; abundance: once; CDR3aa: CASSPLGTGPYEQYF; CDR3nt: TGTGCCAGCTCACCCTTAGGGACAGGGCCCTACGAGCAGTACTTC
v_gene: TRBV7-8; d_gene: TRBD1; j_gene: TRBJ1-1; abundance: once; CDR3aa: CASSSNTGAEDTEAFF; CDR3nt: TGTGCCAGCAGCTCGAACACAGGGGCTGAGGACACTGAAGCTTTCTTT
v_gene: TRBV7-2; d_gene: NA; j_gene: TRBJ2-3; abundance: NA; CDR3aa: CASSLRGLNTDTQYF; CDR3nt: TGTGCCAGCAGCTTAAGGGGACTGAACACAGATACGCAGTATTTT
v_gene: TRBV19; d_gene: NA; j_gene: TRBJ1-5; abundance: NA; CDR3aa: CASRPGNSNQPQHF; CDR3nt: TGTGCCAGTAGACCAGGGAATAGCAATCAGCCCCAGCATTTT
v_gene: TRBV14; d_gene: NA; j_gene: TRBJ1-1; abundance: NA; CDR3aa: CASSPRLSVNTEAFF; CDR3nt: TGTGCCAGCAGCCCCCGTCTATCAGTTAACACTGAAGCTTTCTTT
v_gene: TRBV10-3; d_gene: TRBD1; j_gene: TRBJ2-7; abundance: NA; CDR3aa: CAIRGDRMSYEQYF; CDR3nt: TGTGCCATCAGGGGGGACAGAATGTCCTACGAGCAGTACTTC
v_gene: TRBV2; d_gene: NA; j_gene: TRBJ1-5; abundance: few; CDR3aa: CASSARGARDQPQHF; CDR3nt: TGTGCCAGCAGTGCACGGGGGGCGCGGGATCAGCCCCAGCATTTT
v_gene: TRBV7-2; d_gene: NA; j_gene: TRBJ2-1; abundance: NA; CDR3aa: CASSEGGGYEQFF; CDR3nt: TGTGCCAGCAGCGAGGGGGGGGGCTATGAGCAGTTCTTC
v_gene: TRBV11-2; d_gene: TRBD1; j_gene: TRBJ2-7; abundance: NA; CDR3aa: CASSSIKGQGFYEQYF; CDR3nt: TGTGCCAGCAGCTCCATCAAGGGACAGGGGTTCTACGAGCAGTACTTC
v_gene: TRBV21-1; d_gene: NA; j_gene: TRBJ1-1; abundance: NA; CDR3aa: CASSKGEGQPNTEAFF; CDR3nt: TGTGCCAGCAGCAAAGGGGAGGGACAGCCGAACACTGAAGCTTTCTTT
v_gene: TRBV5-4; d_gene: TRBD1; j_gene: TRBJ1-1; abundance: NA; CDR3aa: CASSALGTGGFTEAFF; CDR3nt: TGTGCCAGCAGCGCCCTCGGGACAGGGGGTTTTACTGAAGCTTTCTTT